A selection of T cell receptor beta chains follows, all from one sample in a study of shared clonotypes between healthy human individuals. The data were produced by immunoSEQ multiplex PCR, yet TCRdb's version contains in-frame clones alone and is incomplete. This table has under 1,100,000 clones, around 78% appearing once. Sequencing was performed on memory CD4+ T cells from PBMCs. All receptors derive from a man younger than 30 in good health. Some clones in this sample may be carry-over from other donors' samples. Each CDR3 is given with its conserved first and last residue. A D gene is named only where the DNA matches it firmly. Expanded clones are given a class, and other clones once, few, many or no size at all.

size: -; V: TRBV28; D: -; J: TRBJ1-2; CDR3: CASSLSGGQGYTF; DNA: TGTGCCAGCAGTTTATCTGGAGGTCAAGGCTACACCTTC
size: -; V: TRBV5-1; D: TRBD2; J: TRBJ2-7; CDR3: CASSPRAGAGDYEQYF; DNA: TGCGCCAGCAGCCCGCGGGCTGGGGCGGGAGACTACGAGCAGTACTTC
size: -; V: TRBV2; D: -; J: TRBJ1-4; CDR3: CASEMDREKLFF; DNA: TGTGCCAGCGAAATGGATCGGGAAAAACTGTTTTTT
size: -; V: TRBV15; D: TRBD2; J: TRBJ2-3; CDR3: CATSRGTSGSSTDTQYF; DNA: TGTGCCACCAGCAGAGGGACTAGCGGGTCTAGCACAGATACGCAGTATTTT
size: -; V: TRBV6-1; D: -; J: TRBJ1-1; CDR3: CASIAGPNTEAFF; DNA: TGTGCCAGCATAGCCGGGCCCAACACTGAAGCTTTCTTT
size: -; V: TRBV7-9; D: TRBD1; J: TRBJ1-1; CDR3: CASSLPGGLAEAFF; DNA: TGTGCCAGCAGCTTACCAGGGGGCTTGGCTGAAGCTTTCTTT
size: few; V: TRBV27; D: -; J: TRBJ2-5; CDR3: CASSFRGNHGAETQYF; DNA: TGTGCCAGCAGTTTTAGGGGAAACCACGGTGCGGAGACCCAGTACTTC
size: -; V: TRBV6-6; D: -; J: TRBJ2-7; CDR3: CASRPRVGQSTYEQYF; DNA: TGTGCCAGCAGACCACGGGTCGGACAGAGCACCTACGAGCAGTACTTC
size: -; V: TRBV30; D: TRBD2; J: TRBJ2-3; CDR3: CALGGLAGSRSDTQYF; DNA: TGTGCCCTAGGGGGACTAGCGGGAAGTCGTTCAGATACGCAGTATTTT
size: few; V: TRBV28; D: -; J: TRBJ1-5; CDR3: CASSFRIRPQHF; DNA: TGTGCCAGCAGTTTTCGGATTAGGCCCCAGCATTTT
size: many; V: TRBV5-8; D: -; J: TRBJ1-1; CDR3: CASTRGRGNTEAFF; DNA: TGTGCCAGCACCCGGGGCAGGGGGAACACTGAAGCTTTCTTT
size: -; V: TRBV2; D: TRBD1; J: TRBJ2-3; CDR3: CATSQGVVTDTQYF; DNA: TGTGCCACTTCACAGGGGGTGGTCACAGATACGCAGTATTTT
size: -; V: TRBV6-6; D: TRBD1; J: TRBJ2-3; CDR3: CASRPNRGEADTQYF; DNA: TGTGCCAGCAGGCCAAACAGGGGAGAGGCAGATACGCAGTATTTT
size: -; V: TRBV4-1; D: -; J: TRBJ2-5; CDR3: CASSQKGETGEQYF; DNA: TGCGCCAGCAGCCAGAAAGGGGAAACGGGGGAGCAGTACTTC
size: -; V: TRBV10-3; D: TRBD1; J: TRBJ1-1; CDR3: CAIAGTGGTEAFF; DNA: TGTGCCATCGCCGGGACAGGTGGCACTGAAGCTTTCTTT
size: -; V: TRBV7-9; D: -; J: TRBJ1-4; CDR3: CASSLAAENEKLFF; DNA: TGTGCCAGCAGCTTAGCGGCTGAGAATGAAAAACTGTTTTTT
size: few; V: TRBV5-1; D: TRBD1; J: TRBJ2-7; CDR3: CASSTQTGGSYEQYF; DNA: TGCGCCAGCAGCACCCAGACAGGGGGCAGCTACGAGCAGTACTTC
size: -; V: TRBV2; D: -; J: TRBJ2-3; CDR3: CASSEASGALGTQYF; DNA: TGTGCCAGCAGTGAAGCGTCCGGGGCCCTAGGGACGCAGTATTTT
size: -; V: TRBV11-2; D: -; J: TRBJ2-7; CDR3: CASRGWQHSYEQYF; DNA: TGTGCCAGCAGAGGGTGGCAACACTCCTACGAGCAGTACTTC
size: -; V: TRBV18; D: -; J: TRBJ1-5; CDR3: CASSPKEGNQPQHF; DNA: TGTGCCAGCTCACCAAAGGAGGGCAATCAGCCCCAGCATTTT
size: -; V: TRBV5-1; D: -; J: TRBJ2-7; CDR3: CASSLVEGPHEQYF; DNA: TGCGCCAGCAGCTTGGTGGAGGGGCCCCACGAGCAGTACTTC
size: many; V: TRBV2; D: -; J: TRBJ1-6; CDR3: CASRAGLGDNSPLHF; DNA: TGTGCCAGCAGGGCAGGGTTGGGGGACAATTCACCCCTCCACTTT
size: -; V: TRBV7-6; D: TRBD2; J: TRBJ2-1; CDR3: CASSLLGGRGLAGGAYNEQFF; DNA: TGTGCCAGCAGCTTATTGGGTGGCCGGGGACTAGCGGGAGGAGCCTACAATGAGCAGTTCTTC
size: -; V: TRBV2; D: TRBD2; J: TRBJ2-1; CDR3: CASRGGSGRTNEQFF; DNA: TGTGCCAGCAGGGGGGGTAGCGGGAGAACCAATGAGCAGTTCTTC
size: -; V: TRBV5-1; D: -; J: TRBJ1-1; CDR3: CASSLQGYTEAFF; DNA: TGCGCCAGCAGCTTGCAGGGGTACACTGAAGCTTTCTTT
size: -; V: TRBV28; D: -; J: TRBJ1-1; CDR3: CASSPLTYAEAFF; DNA: TGTGCCAGCAGTCCGCTCACCTATGCTGAAGCTTTCTTT
size: -; V: TRBV6-5; D: -; J: TRBJ1-1; CDR3: CASSYGGVSSTEAFF; DNA: TGTGCCAGCAGTTACGGGGGGGTTTCGAGCACTGAAGCTTTCTTT
size: many; V: TRBV30; D: -; J: TRBJ1-1; CDR3: CAWSQGGVEAFF; DNA: TGTGCCTGGTCCCAAGGGGGGGTTGAAGCTTTCTTT
size: -; V: TRBV15; D: TRBD2; J: TRBJ2-1; CDR3: CATSREVPGLEFNEQFF; DNA: TGTGCCACCAGCAGGGAAGTACCGGGACTAGAGTTCAATGAGCAGTTCTTC
size: -; V: TRBV2; D: TRBD1; J: TRBJ2-1; CDR3: CASRDRNNEQFF; DNA: TGTGCCAGCCGGGACAGGAACAATGAGCAGTTCTTC
size: -; V: TRBV9; D: -; J: TRBJ2-3; CDR3: CASSAIADVDTQYF; DNA: TGTGCCAGCAGCGCTATCGCGGACGTGGATACGCAGTATTTT
size: once; V: TRBV14; D: -; J: TRBJ2-7; CDR3: CASSPPYEQYF; DNA: TGTGCCAGCAGCCCCCCTTACGAGCAGTACTTC
size: -; V: TRBV7-9; D: -; J: TRBJ2-4; CDR3: CASSPGGGAKNIQYF; DNA: TGTGCCAGCAGCCCTGGAGGGGGCGCCAAAAACATTCAGTACTTC
size: -; V: TRBV7-2; D: -; J: TRBJ2-2; CDR3: CASSLRGELFF; DNA: TGTGCCAGCAGCCTTCGCGGGGAGCTGTTTTTT
size: -; V: TRBV6-6; D: -; J: TRBJ1-4; CDR3: CASSYERQDDEKLFF; DNA: TGTGCCAGCAGTTACGAAAGGCAGGACGATGAAAAACTGTTTTTT
size: once; V: TRBV19; D: -; J: TRBJ2-5; CDR3: CASSWDPQGGTQYF; DNA: TGTGCCAGTTCATGGGACCCCCAGGGGGGGACCCAGTACTTC
size: few; V: TRBV2; D: TRBD1; J: TRBJ2-7; CDR3: CASREDRSPADEQYF; DNA: TGTGCCAGCAGGGAGGACAGGAGTCCCGCGGACGAGCAGTACTTC
size: -; V: TRBV6-5; D: TRBD1; J: TRBJ2-2; CDR3: CASSSDRSTGELFF; DNA: TGTGCCAGCAGTTCGGACAGGTCCACCGGGGAGCTGTTTTTT
size: -; V: TRBV29-1; D: -; J: TRBJ1-4; CDR3: CSVGSRGDEKLFF; DNA: TGCAGCGTTGGGTCTAGGGGGGATGAAAAACTGTTTTTT
size: -; V: TRBV5-1; D: -; J: TRBJ2-5; CDR3: CASSLARRGETQYF; DNA: TGCGCCAGCAGCTTGGCCCGAAGGGGAGAGACCCAGTACTTC
size: -; V: TRBV5-6; D: -; J: TRBJ2-3; CDR3: CASSLLTDTQYF; DNA: TGTGCCAGCAGCTTGCTGACAGATACGCAGTATTTT
size: -; V: TRBV7-9; D: -; J: TRBJ1-3; CDR3: CASSFAGAGNTIYF; DNA: TGTGCCAGCAGCTTTGCCGGGGCTGGAAACACCATATATTTT
size: -; V: TRBV19; D: TRBD1; J: TRBJ1-1; CDR3: CASSRRGLTEAFF; DNA: TGTGCCAGTAGTAGGAGGGGGCTTACTGAAGCTTTCTTT
size: -; V: TRBV19; D: TRBD2; J: TRBJ2-3; CDR3: CASSIGYSGRLTDTQYF; DNA: TGTGCCAGTAGTATTGGGTATAGCGGGAGATTAACGGATACGCAGTATTTT
size: -; V: TRBV18; D: -; J: TRBJ1-1; CDR3: CASSRVTENTEAFF; DNA: TGTGCCAGCTCACGGGTTACAGAGAACACTGAAGCTTTCTTT
size: -; V: TRBV28; D: TRBD1; J: TRBJ1-2; CDR3: CASRIGQGYGYTF; DNA: TGTGCCAGCAGGATTGGACAGGGGTATGGCTACACCTTC
size: -; V: TRBV11-3; D: -; J: TRBJ2-7; CDR3: CASSLGGATYEQYF; DNA: TGTGCCAGCAGCTTAGGTGGGGCTACCTACGAGCAGTACTTC
size: -; V: TRBV11-2; D: -; J: TRBJ2-7; CDR3: CASSQVSGTYEQYF; DNA: TGTGCCAGCAGCCAGGTTAGTGGTACCTACGAGCAGTACTTC
size: -; V: TRBV27; D: -; J: TRBJ1-4; CDR3: CASSTKNSPSNEKLFF; DNA: TGTGCCAGCAGTACGAAAAACTCTCCTTCTAATGAAAAACTGTTTTTT
size: -; V: TRBV4-1; D: -; J: TRBJ1-2; CDR3: CASSQELRYYGYTF; DNA: TGCGCCAGCAGCCAAGAACTCCGGTACTATGGCTACACCTTC
size: once; V: TRBV4-2; D: TRBD2; J: TRBJ2-3; CDR3: CASSQDGLAGGADTQYF; DNA: TGTGCCAGCAGCCAAGATGGACTAGCGGGAGGGGCAGATACGCAGTATTTT
size: many; V: TRBV4-1; D: -; J: TRBJ1-3; CDR3: CASSQASHSGNTIYF; DNA: TGCGCCAGCAGCCAGGCAAGTCACTCTGGAAACACCATATATTTT
size: many; V: TRBV7-3; D: -; J: TRBJ2-5; CDR3: CASSLGMGIGFQETQYF; DNA: TGTGCCAGCAGCCTCGGGATGGGCATTGGCTTCCAAGAGACCCAGTACTTC